This T cell receptor (beta chain) was observed in a study of Ad26.COV2.S vaccination and SARS-CoV-2 variants. On the study more broadly: The authors gave Ad26.COV2.S intramuscularly, either once or twice 56 days apart. Whole-study findings and limits: Vaccinees and placebo recipients showed similar non-spike TCR breadth.

The assay was immunoSEQ multiplex PCR, and TCRdb's table has in-frame clones only and misses some. Among hundreds of thousands of clones listed, around 89% were seen once. Comment on this clone: Antigen: not known.

The junction had 12 bases not matched to a gene; V was cut back by 7 bases and J by 3 bases. This CDR3 has 15 residues. CDR1 is MDHEN and CDR2 is SYDVKM in the germline V gene. Regarding treatment: roughly 20 received Ad26.COV2.S at low or high dose, single or two shots; 5 received placebo; per-sample allocation not given. Samples came from day 63 after the first vaccine or placebo injection. SARS-CoV-2 spike from the Wuhan strain was encoded by the vaccine, an Ad26 vector. The sequenced sample was peripheral blood, obtained in a trial of Ad26.COV2.S vaccine versus placebo. The source is a person between 18 and 60 years old who received the Ad26.COV2.S COVID-19 vaccine or a placebo. The chain carries TRBV28 and TRBJ2-7; 7 bases agree with TRBD1. The CDR3 sequence is CASTPSRGTDYEQYF. The CDR3 region has the DNA TGTGCCAGCACCCCGAGCAGGGGGACCGACTACGAGCAGTACTTC.